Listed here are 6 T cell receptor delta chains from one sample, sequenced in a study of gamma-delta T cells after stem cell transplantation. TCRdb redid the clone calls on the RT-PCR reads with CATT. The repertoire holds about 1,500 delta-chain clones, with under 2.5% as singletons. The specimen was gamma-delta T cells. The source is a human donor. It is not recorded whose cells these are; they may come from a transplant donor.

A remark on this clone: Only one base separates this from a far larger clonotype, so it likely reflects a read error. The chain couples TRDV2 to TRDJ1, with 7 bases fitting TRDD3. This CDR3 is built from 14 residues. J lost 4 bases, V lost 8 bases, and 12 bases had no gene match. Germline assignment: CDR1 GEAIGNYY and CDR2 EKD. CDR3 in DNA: TGTGCCTTTTCTCCCGGGGGATGCCACGATAAACTCATCTTT. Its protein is CAFSPGGCHDKLIF.

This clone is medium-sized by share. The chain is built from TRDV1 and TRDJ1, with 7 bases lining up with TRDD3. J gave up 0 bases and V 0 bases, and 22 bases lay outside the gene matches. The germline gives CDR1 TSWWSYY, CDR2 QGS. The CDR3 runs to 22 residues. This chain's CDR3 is CALGELPKRGSFWGSYTDKLIF. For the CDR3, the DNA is TGTGCTCTTGGGGAACTCCCTAAAAGAGGTAGCTTCTGGGGGTCGTACACCGATAAACTCATCTTT.

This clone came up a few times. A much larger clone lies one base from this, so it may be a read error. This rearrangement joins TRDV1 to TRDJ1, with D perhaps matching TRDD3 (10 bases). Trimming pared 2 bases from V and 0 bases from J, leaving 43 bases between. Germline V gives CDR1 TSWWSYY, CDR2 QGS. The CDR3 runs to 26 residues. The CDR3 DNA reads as TGTGCTCTTGGGGAATTAGGTAGTCCCTTCCTACGGTACTGGGGGATGGAAGGGGGGTACACCGATAAACTCATCTTT. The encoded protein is CALGELGSPFLRYWGMEGGYTDKLIF.

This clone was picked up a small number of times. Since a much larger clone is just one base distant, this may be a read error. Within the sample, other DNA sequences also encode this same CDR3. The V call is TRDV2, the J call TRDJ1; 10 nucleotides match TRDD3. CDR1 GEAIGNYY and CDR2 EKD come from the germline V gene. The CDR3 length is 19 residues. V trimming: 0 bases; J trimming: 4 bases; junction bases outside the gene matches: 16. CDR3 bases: TGTGCCTGTGACACCGTTACGAGTACTGGGGGATGCGCCGGCGATAAACTCATCTTT. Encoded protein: CACDTVTSTGGCAGDKLIF.

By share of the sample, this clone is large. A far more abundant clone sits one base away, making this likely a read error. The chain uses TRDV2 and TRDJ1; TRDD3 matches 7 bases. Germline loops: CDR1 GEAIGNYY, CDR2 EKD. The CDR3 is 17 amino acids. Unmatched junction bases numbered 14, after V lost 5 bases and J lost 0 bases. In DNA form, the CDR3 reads TGTGCCTGTGGCCCCGCCGAGGGGGATTCGTACACCGATAAACTCATCTTT. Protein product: CACGPAEGDSYTDKLIF.

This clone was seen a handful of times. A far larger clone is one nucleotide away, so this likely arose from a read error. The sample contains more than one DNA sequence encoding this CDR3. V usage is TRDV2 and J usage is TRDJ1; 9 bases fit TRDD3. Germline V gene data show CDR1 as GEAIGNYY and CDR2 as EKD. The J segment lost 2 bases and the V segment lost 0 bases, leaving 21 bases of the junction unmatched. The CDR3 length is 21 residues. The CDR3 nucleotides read TGTGCCTGTGACACCGGCTGGGGTAGAGCGAGGGGATACGGATATACCGATAAACTCATCTTT. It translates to CACDTGWGRARGYGYTDKLIF.